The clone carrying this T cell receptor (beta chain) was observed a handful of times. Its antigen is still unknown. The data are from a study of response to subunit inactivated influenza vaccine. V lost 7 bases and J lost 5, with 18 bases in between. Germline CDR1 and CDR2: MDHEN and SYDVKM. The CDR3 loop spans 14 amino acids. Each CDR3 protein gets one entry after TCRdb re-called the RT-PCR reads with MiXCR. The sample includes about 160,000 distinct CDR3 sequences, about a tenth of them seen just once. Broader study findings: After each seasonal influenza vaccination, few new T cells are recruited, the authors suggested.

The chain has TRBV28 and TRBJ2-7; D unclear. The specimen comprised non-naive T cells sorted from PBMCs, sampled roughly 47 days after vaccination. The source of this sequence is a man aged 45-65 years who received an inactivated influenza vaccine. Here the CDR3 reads CASTPEWRRHEQYF. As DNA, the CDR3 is TGTGCCAGCACCCCCGAGTGGCGACGACACGAGCAGTACTTC.